The 26 T cell receptor beta chains listed next were all sequenced from one sample in a study of T cell clonality in common variable immunodeficiency. Study-level findings and limits: In common variable immunodeficiency, TCR beta chains reportedly carried fewer deletions and N-nucleotide insertions.

These receptors' antigens are unknown. Libraries were prepared by immunoSEQ multiplex PCR; TCRdb keeps only in-frame clonotypes and omits some of them. The sample was found to contain thousands of clones, and every one recurs. Sample: peripheral blood mononuclear cells. These receptors all stem from a human donor with common variable immunodeficiency.

This clone was seen a few times. The DNA ends 3 residues before the CDR3 does, and the rest of the CDR3 is filled in from the germline J gene. The V gene is TRBV7-2, the J gene TRBJ2-5; D uncertain. This CDR3 region has 14 residues. Germline CDR1 and CDR2: SGHTA and FQGNSA. The germline V and J ends were trimmed by 3 bases and 1 base, with 9 bases remaining between them. Incomplete CDR3 DNA: TGTGCCAGCAGCTTTCAGAGGTCCCAAGAGACC. Protein sequence: CASSFQRSQET. The CDR3 as a whole reads CASSFQRSQETQYF.

This clone came up a few times. The DNA ends 3 residues before the CDR3 does, and the rest of the CDR3 is filled in from the germline J gene. The chain couples TRBV7-6 to TRBJ2-1; tentatively, D is TRBD1 (6 bases). Germline V gene data show CDR1 as SGHVS and CDR2 as FNYEAQ. Deletions cut 5 bases from V and 6 bases from J, with 11 bases between. The CDR3 spans 13 residues. The part of the CDR3 DNA that was read is TGTGCCAGCAGCCTAACAGGGTTCAATGAG. Amino acids: CASSLTGFNE. The CDR3, in full, reads CASSLTGFNEQFF.

A word on this clone: The read gets to within 3 residues of the CDR3 end, and the germline J gene fills in the rest. This sequence joins TRBV7-9 and TRBJ1-4, with a tentative D call TRBD1 (5 bases). The CDR3 has 14 amino acids. Trimming took off 5 bases at V and 7 bases at J, with 14 bases between the two ends. CDR1 is SEHNR and CDR2 is FQNEAQ in the germline V gene (reference sequence). CDR3 sequence: CASSPRGDSEKLFF. The sequenced part of the CDR3 DNA is TGTGCCAGCAGCCCAAGGGGTGATTCTGAAAAA.

This clone has more than one count but fewer than ten. The read comes to an end 3 residues before the CDR3 does, leaving the germline J gene to fill in the end. The gene calls are TRBV6-2 or TRBV6-3 and TRBJ1-1; possibly TRBD1 for D (5 bases). CDR1 is MNHEY and CDR2 is SVGEGT in the germline V gene. This CDR3 is 14 amino acids long. V dropped 5 bases and J dropped 6 bases, with 16 bases sitting between them. CDR3 region: CASSRTGVGAEAFF. Incomplete CDR3 DNA: TGTGCCAGCAGTCGTACGGGGGTTGGCGCTGAA.

A remark on this clone: With the read ending 3 residues before the CDR3 end, the germline J gene is used to fill in that end. The chain couples TRBV18 to TRBJ2-3; D call uncertain. Looked up from germline, CDR1 is KGHSH and CDR2 is LQKENI. The CDR3 totals 13 residues. V lost 2 bases to trimming and J lost 2 bases, with 5 bases between them. The DNA read from the CDR3 is TGTGCCAGCTCACCAATAAACACAGATACG. Its protein is CASSPINTDT. The whole CDR3 sequence reads CASSPINTDTQYF.

Sample share makes this clone medium-sized (0.01 to 0.1%). The sequence runs out 3 residues before the end of the CDR3; the remainder is reconstructed from the germline J gene. V usage is TRBV28 and J usage is TRBJ2-6; 10 positions agree with TRBD1. V lost 5 bases, J lost 4 bases, and 5 bases stayed unmatched. CDR3 length: 16 amino acids. The germline V gene has CDR1 MDHEN and CDR2 SYDVKM. The CDR3 region is CASSLGTGAGANVLTF. The covered CDR3 bases are TGTGCCAGCAGTCTTGGGACAGGGGCCGGGGCCAACGTC.

By frequency in the sample, this clone is medium-sized. The CDR3 end is not reached by the read, which stops 3 residues before it; the germline J gene fills it in. V is TRBV20-1 and J is TRBJ1-1; D is unresolved. The CDR3 consists of 13 residues. Looked up from germline, CDR1 is DFQATT and CDR2 is SNEGSKA (reference sequence). This chain's CDR3 is CSAGESEAGEAFF. The CDR3 DNA, read in part, is TGCAGTGCTGGTGAGTCTGAGGCGGGGGAA.

As to this clone: The read falls 3 residues short of the CDR3 end, and the missing part is taken from the germline J gene. V is TRBV7-8 and J is TRBJ2-1, with 11 bases matching TRBD2. Germline V CDR1 and CDR2: SGHVS, FQNEAQ. V lost 4 bases, J lost 4 bases, and 9 bases stayed unmatched. This CDR3 has 17 residues. This CDR3 is CASSSPRPSGRYNEQFF. The CDR3 DNA, read in part, is TGTGCCAGCAGCTCCCCTCGGCCTAGCGGGAGGTACAATGAG.

This clone is deemed medium-sized (0.01 to 0.1%). CDR3 amino acids: CASSIGPRHEAFF. The DNA read from the CDR3 is TGTGCCAGTAGTATAGGTCCCAGGCATGAA. The rearrangement links TRBV19 to TRBJ1-1; D remains unclear. The read terminates 3 residues ahead of where the CDR3 ends, so the germline J gene completes it. CDR1 is LNHDA and CDR2 is SQIVND in the germline V gene (reference sequence). The CDR3 covers 13 residues. Trimming removed 1 base from V and 7 bases from J, with 10 bases in between.

Of note for this clone: The read halts 3 residues ahead of the CDR3 end, with the missing end drawn from the germline J gene. This chain joins TRBV18 and TRBJ1-6, with TRBD1 matching over 8 bases. Unmatched junction bases numbered 4, after V lost 3 bases and J lost 9 bases. Germline CDR1 KGHSH, CDR2 LQKENI. The CDR3 has 14 residues. CDR3 sequence reads: CASSPDRVSSPLHF. Partial CDR3 DNA: TGTGCCAGCTCACCGGACAGGGTATCTTCACCC.

The part of the CDR3 DNA that was read is TGTGCCAGCAGCTTGGCCAATTGGGCCGAG. It codes for CASSLANWAE. Given in full, the CDR3 is CASSLANWAEQYF. This sequence joins TRBV5-6 and TRBJ2-7; D gene uncertain. The missing CDR3 end, 3 residues past where the read stops, is filled in from the germline J gene. Looked up from germline, CDR1 is SGHDT and CDR2 is YYEEEE. The CDR3 contains 13 residues. V was shortened by 0 bases and J by 6 bases, with 10 bases between the two germline ends.

Concerning this clone: The read gets to within 3 residues of the CDR3 end, and the germline J gene fills in the rest. This chain uses TRBV7-8 with TRBJ2-3; possibly TRBD1 or TRBD2 for D (5 bases each). The CDR3 is made up of 14 amino acids. Trimming cost V 4 bases and J 2 bases, with 10 bases left between them. Per the germline V gene, CDR1 is SGHVS and CDR2 is FQNEAQ. CDR3 DNA (partial): TGTGCCAGCAGCTGGCGAGGGGACACAGATACG. Its translation: CASSWRGDTDT. From start to end, the CDR3 is CASSWRGDTDTQYF.

This clone was detected only a few times. The CDR3 is cut off 3 residues early in the read; its end comes from the germline J gene. The chain combines TRBV2 with TRBJ2-7; 11 bases are a match to TRBD2. CDR1 and CDR2 from the germline V gene are SNHLY and FYNNEI. V shed 4 bases and J 5 bases; nucleotides not matched to a gene: 10. CDR3 length: 16 amino acids. The part of the CDR3 DNA that was read is TGTGCCAGCAGTGGGGGTAGCGGGAGGGCTGGCCACGAG. It specifies CASSGGSGRAGHE. The whole CDR3 sequence reads CASSGGSGRAGHEQYF.

This clone was picked up a small number of times. The read finishes 3 residues shy of the CDR3 end, and the germline J gene is used to complete it. The chain carries TRBV18 and TRBJ2-7, with 9 nucleotides matching TRBD2. This CDR3 has 15 residues. Germline V gives CDR1 KGHSH, CDR2 LQKENI. J was trimmed by 1 base and V by 2 bases; bases with no gene match: 3. CDR3 DNA (partial): TGTGCCAGCTCACCAACAGCGGGAGGATCCTACGAG. Its translation is CASSPTAGGSYE. In full, the CDR3 reads CASSPTAGGSYEQYF.

This clone appeared a few times. Read data end 3 residues before the CDR3 end; the end is taken from the germline J gene. The gene calls are TRBV23-1 and TRBJ2-7; weak D call: TRBD1 (6 bases). TRBV23-1 is an open reading frame whose function is uncertain. The CDR3 has 14 amino acids. Between the trimmed V and J ends, which lost 8 bases and 3 bases, there was a span of 17 bases. CDR3 protein: CASVYPGQLYEQYF. Partial CDR3 DNA: TGCGCCAGCGTGTACCCAGGACAGCTCTACGAG.

This clone was seen a handful of times. The CDR3 end falls 3 residues outside the read, so it is completed with the germline J gene. The chain combines TRBV6-2 or TRBV6-3 with TRBJ2-6, with a weak D call TRBD1 (5 bases). Trimming removed 5 bases from V and 1 base from J, with 9 bases in between. The CDR3 length is 15 residues. Germline-derived CDR1 and CDR2 are MNHEY and SVGEGT. The CDR3 loop reads CASSPQGSGANVLTF. The CDR3 DNA, read in part, is TGTGCCAGCAGTCCGCAGGGATCTGGGGCCAACGTC.

About this clone: Sequencing ends 3 residues short of the CDR3 end; the germline J gene provides the rest. The rearrangement joins TRBV7-2 to TRBJ2-1, with 8 positions matching TRBD2. CDR1 SGHTA and CDR2 FQGNSA come from the germline V gene. V shed 5 bases, J shed 9 bases, and the junction held 9 bases outside the gene matches. The CDR3 extends over 14 amino acids. The CDR3 loop is CASSPLSGGGEQFF. Partial CDR3 DNA: TGTGCCAGCAGCCCGCTCAGCGGGGGTGGTGAG.

This clone appeared a few times. Incomplete CDR3 DNA: TGTGCCAGCTCGCCGCAACGGTCTCAAGAGACC. This sequence encodes CASSPQRSQET. The whole CDR3 protein is CASSPQRSQETQYF. V gene TRBV18 combines with J gene TRBJ2-5; D call uncertain. The read is 3 residues too short to cover the CDR3 end, so that end is filled in from the germline J gene. This CDR3 has 14 amino acids. Germline CDR1 and CDR2: KGHSH and LQKENI. Deletions cut 6 bases from V and 2 bases from J, with 13 bases between.

About this clone: The CDR3 extends 3 residues past the end of the read, so its final part is completed from the germline J gene. The chain uses TRBV19 and TRBJ2-2; D is uncertain. Germline CDR1 and CDR2: LNHDA and SQIVND (reference sequence). The V end lost 3 bases, the J end lost 7 bases, and 15 bases lay between the germline ends. This CDR3 is built from 15 residues. The DNA read from the CDR3 is TGTGCCAGTAGTATCATATCTCCGTCCAGCGGGGAG. Its protein is CASSIISPSSGE. The CDR3, in full, reads CASSIISPSSGELFF.

Concerning this clone: The read halts 3 residues ahead of the CDR3 end, with the missing end drawn from the germline J gene. V gene TRBV7-2 combines with J gene TRBJ2-1, with 8 bases that match TRBD1. The J segment lost 4 bases and the V segment lost 5 bases, leaving 7 bases of the junction unmatched. This CDR3 spans 15 amino acids. Per germline, CDR1 SGHTA and CDR2 FQGNSA. The part of the CDR3 DNA that was read is TGTGCCAGCAGCCCGAACAGGGGGAGTTACAATGAG. Protein product: CASSPNRGSYNE. The full CDR3 is CASSPNRGSYNEQFF. The full variable domain, its missing parts supplied by reference TRBV7-2 and TRBJ2-1, is GAGVSQSPSNKVTEKGKDVELRCDPISGHTALYWYRQSLGQGLEFLIYFQGNSAPDKSGLPSDRFSAERTGGSVSTLTIQRTQQEDSAVYLCASSPNRGSYNEQFFGPGTRLTVL.

As regards this clone: Read sequence stops 3 residues before the CDR3 end, and the germline J gene provides the missing end. V usage is TRBV7-8 and J usage is TRBJ2-7; D is unclear. Germline V gene data show CDR1 as SGHVS and CDR2 as FQNEAQ. V was clipped by 1 base and J by 2 bases, with 15 bases between them. The CDR3 runs 16 residues. The DNA read from the CDR3 is TGTGCCAGCAGCTTAGATGTACTCGCCGACACCTACGAG. It yields the protein CASSLDVLADTYE. In full, the CDR3 reads CASSLDVLADTYEQYF.

Only a few counts were recorded for this clone. An end of the junction does not agree with germline; a read error may underlie this. The CDR3 bases that were read are TGTGCTAGCAGCCGGAGGCCCCTAGCCGCGAACACCGGGGAG. It yields the protein CASSRRPLAANTGE. The whole CDR3 is CASSRRPLAANTGELFF. The chain couples TRBV7-7 to TRBJ2-2; D perhaps matches TRBD2 (5 bases). The read comes to an end 3 residues before the CDR3 does, leaving the germline J gene to fill in the end. This CDR3 region has 17 residues. Germline V lookup: CDR1 SSHAT, CDR2 FNYEAQ (reference sequence).

By proportion, this clone is medium-sized. The read terminates 3 residues ahead of where the CDR3 ends, so the germline J gene completes it. The chain carries TRBV10-3 and TRBJ1-1, with 8 bases identical to TRBD1. Trimming took 3 bases from V and 0 from J; bases not matched to a gene: 3. The CDR3 is 15 residues long. Germline lookup yields CDR1 ENHRY and CDR2 SYGVKD. The CDR3 reads CAISDRQGLNTEAFF. The part of the CDR3 DNA that was read is TGTGCCATCAGTGATCGACAGGGGTTGAACACTGAA.

In its sample, this clone was seen a few times. Read data end 3 residues before the CDR3 end; the end is taken from the germline J gene. V usage is TRBV19 and J usage is TRBJ2-5; 8 positions match TRBD1. The CDR3 sequence is 14 residues long. With 5 bases clipped from V and 5 bases from J, the junction kept 7 bases outside the gene matches. Germline V gives CDR1 LNHDA, CDR2 SQIVND (reference sequence). The CDR3 sequence: CASSSPGGWETQYF. The sequenced CDR3 bases are TGTGCCAGTAGTTCCCCAGGGGGCTGGGAGACC.

In the case of this clone: The observed sequence ends 3 residues before the CDR3 terminus, with the missing tail filled in from the germline J gene. The rearrangement joins TRBV19 to TRBJ2-5; 7 bases are a match to TRBD2. The germline V gene encodes CDR1 LNHDA and CDR2 SQIVND (reference sequence). There are 16 residues in the CDR3. With V trimmed by 3 bases and J by 3 bases, 10 bases remained unmatched. The sequenced part of the CDR3 DNA is TGTGCCAGTAGTATTGGGGGGGACGGAACCAAAGAGACC. Translated, it gives CASSIGGDGTKET. The whole CDR3 is CASSIGGDGTKETQYF.

This clone is deemed medium-sized. Read coverage stops 3 residues before the CDR3 terminus; the germline J gene supplies the remainder. The gene calls are TRBV28 and TRBJ2-7; the match to TRBD2 covers 8 bases. Germline assignment: CDR1 MDHEN and CDR2 SYDVKM. This CDR3 spans 18 amino acids. V shed 5 bases and J 1 base; nucleotides not matched to a gene: 16. The CDR3 sequence is CASSPANPGTSKSYEQYF. The covered CDR3 bases are TGTGCCAGCAGTCCCGCTAACCCCGGGACTAGTAAATCCTACGAG.